The following is a T cell receptor (beta chain) sequence with its context. No antigen is known for it. The CDR3 runs to 13 residues. Trimming shortened V by 3 bases and J by 5 bases, and 11 bases separated the two germline ends. Looked up from germline, CDR1 is LGHDT and CDR2 is YNNKEL (reference sequence). These data originate in a study of T cell repertoires in cytomegalovirus infection. Study-wide context: Epitope selection comprised recently identified HLA-C-restricted CMV epitopes and well-studied HLA-B-restricted CMV epitopes. It can be stated that public TCR beta signatures indicated CMV infection as well as a matching HLA type.

Each CDR3 protein is one row after TCRdb ran MiXCR on the reads. The table has about 740,000 distinct CDR3 sequences, around a third seen once; the top ten hold around a sixth. The chain is built from TRBV3-1 and TRBJ2-7; unclear D gene. The material was cultured PBMCs, obtained from culture after CMV antigen stimulation. This clonotype originated in a human donor in good health (CMV status not recorded). Some clones in this sample may be carry-over from other donors' samples. This CDR3 is CASSHRSLDEQYF. The CDR3 coding sequence is TGTGCCAGCAGCCACAGATCCCTCGACGAGCAGTACTTC.